This TCR beta chain is from a study of vaccination effects on CD4 cells after COVID-19. Here immunoSEQ multiplex PCR was the method, and the copy in TCRdb shows in-frame clones only, minus some. Of fewer than 35,000 clones in the sample, over 70% were seen once. The CDR3 runs to 13 residues. CDR1 is WNHNN, CDR2 SYGVQD, per germline (reference sequence). Trimming removed 7 bases from V and 6 bases from J; junction bases left unmatched: 8. Viral peptide pool expansion of antigen-specific CD4+ T cells preceded sequencing in the ViraFEST assay. Investigators separated out CD4+ T cells once approximately 11 days of culture had passed. It was two doses of either the BNT162b2 or mRNA-1273 vaccine that participants received. No vaccinee had earlier SARS-CoV-2 infection, and nucleocapsid antibodies were negative. As regards this clone: The antigen is undetermined.

This sequence originates from a human donor who received a COVID-19 vaccine. Sequenced here: CD4+ T cells from PBMCs cultured with HCoV-229E spike peptides, sampled after COVID-19 vaccination. The rearrangement joins TRBV10-1 to TRBJ1-1, with 7 bases that match TRBD1. CDR3 DNA: TGCGCCAGCACCACAGGGGAAGGCTCTGAAGCTTTCTTT. This gives the protein CASTTGEGSEAFF.